The 3 T cell receptor beta chains below all came from one sample that was sequenced in a study of cytomegalovirus exposure and HLA in healthy donors. In the PCR, 60 Vbeta and 13 Jbeta primers were used. Data came from immunoSEQ multiplex PCR; TCRdb stores just in-frame clones and leaves some out. The profile shows about 170,000 clones, more than 60% of them singletons. Sequencing used PBMCs. The source is a female donor in good health and CMV-seronegative.

This rearrangement joins TRBV30 to TRBJ1-4; possibly TRBD1 for D (6 bases). V was pared by 5 bases and J by 2 bases, with 9 bases between. Looked up from germline, CDR1 is GTSNPN and CDR2 is SVGIG (reference sequence). The length of the CDR3 is 13 residues. The CDR3 loop reads CAWPTGTNEKLFF. The CDR3 region has the DNA TGTGCCTGGCCTACAGGGACTAATGAAAAACTGTTTTTT.

The chain employs TRBV5-1 and TRBJ2-7; 9 positions agree with TRBD1. The CDR3 runs 15 residues. V was clipped by 3 bases and J by 2 bases; unmatched bases: 6. The germline V gene has CDR1 SGHRS and CDR2 YFSETQ. CDR3 in DNA: TGCGCCAGCAGCTCCATGACAGGGGGGACCTACGAGCAGTACTTC. Translation gives CASSSMTGGTYEQYF.

The rearrangement joins TRBV5-6 to TRBJ2-1; 15 positions agree with TRBD2. The V gene's germline CDR1 is SGHDT and CDR2 YYEEEE. J was trimmed by 6 bases and V by 2 bases; bases with no gene match: 6. The CDR3 extends over 17 amino acids. CDR3 in DNA: TGTGCCAGCAGCTTCGGACTAGCGGGAGGGCCGGGCAATGAGCAGTTCTTC. Translation: CASSFGLAGGPGNEQFF.